The clone carrying this TCR beta chain was found once. The sample is drawn from a study of OX40 agonist ivuxolimab in advanced cancers. V lost 8 bases to trimming and J lost 3 bases, with 9 bases between them. Germline V CDR1 and CDR2: MNHEY, SVGAGI. The CDR3 extends over 12 amino acids. The method was immunoSEQ multiplex PCR; TCRdb's version includes in-frame clones alone and lacks a portion of them. The sample records 70,000 or so clones, 65% to 85% being singletons. Material: CD4+ or CD8+ T cells sorted from blood, obtained in a trial of the OX40 agonist ivuxolimab. The sequence was collected from an adult with an advanced solid tumor such as melanoma, head and neck, liver or kidney cancer. This chain connects TRBV6-5 to TRBJ2-3; tentatively, D is TRBD1 or TRBD2 (6 bases each). Written as DNA, the CDR3 is TGTGCCAGCGGAGGGGGGACAGATACGCAGTATTTT. It specifies CASGGGTDTQYF.